The 7 T cell receptor beta chains listed next were all sequenced from one sample in a study of coeliac disease. Broader study findings: In active celiac disease, intraepithelial and lamina propria TRB and TRG repertoires were less clonal than controls.

These receptors' targets are unknown. The table came from immunoSEQ multiplex PCR; TCRdb's copy has only in-frame clones and leaves some out. The sample comprises some 4,000 clones, around 67% of which are singletons, and 9.4% rests with the top ten. Source material: intraepithelial lymphocytes from the gut. The source of these receptors is a man aged 70 or older with active celiac disease.

The chain uses TRBV5-4 and TRBJ2-3; D is unclear. With 0 bases removed from V and 4 bases from J, the gap between germline ends came to 18 bases. The CDR3 spans 17 residues. CDR1 is SGHNT and CDR2 is YYREEE in the germline V gene (reference sequence). CDR3 in DNA: TGTGCCAGCAGCTTGGGGCCGCCGGGTCCGTCGGCAGATACGCAGTATTTT. This translates into CASSLGPPGPSADTQYF.

The chain couples TRBV4-1 to TRBJ2-7; 9 bases are a match to TRBD1. Losses at the gene ends were 4 bases for V and 7 bases for J; bases not matched to a gene: 5. CDR1 MGHRA and CDR2 YSYEKL come from the germline V gene. The CDR3 is 13 residues long. The CDR3 sequence is CASSRQGVQEQYF. The CDR3 coding sequence is TGCGCCAGCAGCCGACAGGGGGTACAAGAGCAGTACTTC.

This clone was counted between two and nine times. This chain connects TRBV27 to TRBJ1-1, with 10 bases lining up with TRBD1. Germline V lookup: CDR1 MNHEY, CDR2 SMNVEV (reference sequence). The CDR3 has 14 residues. The junction had 6 bases not matched to a gene; V was cut back by 6 bases and J by 5 bases. CDR3 in amino acids: CASSRDRGRTEAFF. The CDR3 DNA is TGTGCCAGCAGCCGGGACAGGGGTAGAACTGAAGCTTTCTTT.

The chain carries TRBV28 and TRBJ2-7, with 12 bases matching TRBD2. The CDR3 is 16 residues long. The ends lost 7 bases at V and 0 bases at J; junction bases unmatched: 7. Germline V gene sequence: CDR1 MDHEN, CDR2 SYDVKM. CDR3 sequence reads: CASTSSGGESSYEQYF. In DNA, the CDR3 is TGTGCCAGCACCTCTAGCGGGGGGGAGAGCTCCTACGAGCAGTACTTC.

V gene TRBV27 combines with J gene TRBJ2-5; D ambiguous. Per germline, CDR1 MNHEY and CDR2 SMNVEV (reference sequence). The ends were cut back, 2 bases at V and 4 bases at J, with 8 bases in the middle. The CDR3 runs 13 residues. CDR3 sequence (DNA): TGTGCCAGCAGTTTAATTTATCGAGAGACCCAGTACTTC. Its protein product is CASSLIYRETQYF.

This clone has just a few counts. The genes are TRBV7-3 and TRBJ2-1; maybe TRBD2 (6 bases). Trimming took 2 bases from V and 1 from J, leaving 9 bases between them. Germline CDR1 SGHTA, CDR2 FQGTGA. This CDR3 is built from 15 residues. The CDR3 here is CASSLQRASYNEQFF. The CDR3 coding sequence is TGTGCCAGCAGCTTACAGCGGGCATCCTACAATGAGCAGTTCTTC.

The gene calls are TRBV6-1 and TRBJ2-7; TRBD1 aligns across 9 bases. Germline loops: CDR1 MNHNS, CDR2 SASEGT. Germline trimming cut 6 bases from V and 4 bases from J; bases unmatched to any gene: 7. The CDR3 runs to 14 residues. As DNA, the CDR3 is TGTGCCAGCAGAGCCGGGACAGGGTGGTACGAGCAGTACTTC. It translates to CASRAGTGWYEQYF.